What follows are 32 T cell receptor beta chains derived from one specimen sequenced in a study of cytomegalovirus exposure and HLA in healthy donors. 60 Vbeta and 13 Jbeta primers were used in PCR. Sequenced by immunoSEQ multiplex PCR; TCRdb stores in-frame clones only, minus some. The table records approximately 53,000 clones, around 80% of them present only once. The sample comprised PBMCs. The receptors shown here come from a young man in good health and CMV-seropositive.

The V gene is TRBV5-1, the J gene TRBJ2-1; D unresolved. This CDR3 has 13 amino acids. Trimming cost V 0 bases and J 7 bases, with 8 bases left between them. CDR1 and CDR2 from the germline V gene are SGHRS and YFSETQ. CDR3 sequence (DNA): TGCGCCAGCAGCTTGGTGTCTATGAATGAGCAGTTCTTC. Its protein is CASSLVSMNEQFF.

V is TRBV30 and J is TRBJ1-5, with 10 positions matching TRBD1. Trimming took 0 bases from V and 6 from J; bases not matched to a gene: 2. The CDR3 contains 14 residues. Germline lookup yields CDR1 GTSNPN and CDR2 SVGIG (reference sequence). The CDR3 region is CAWSVTGGTQPQHF. In DNA form, the CDR3 reads TGTGCCTGGAGTGTGACAGGGGGCACTCAGCCCCAGCATTTT.

V usage is TRBV7-8 and J usage is TRBJ2-7, with 9 bases identical to TRBD2. Germline trimming cut 2 bases from V and 6 bases from J; bases unmatched to any gene: 8. CDR3 length: 15 residues. The V gene's germline CDR1 is SGHVS and CDR2 FQNEAQ. In DNA, the CDR3 is TGTGCCAGCAGCTTACGAGGACTAGCGAGGGGCGAGCAGTACTTC. Encoded protein: CASSLRGLARGEQYF.

This clone was picked up a small number of times. The genes are TRBV5-1 and TRBJ2-7, with D possibly matching TRBD2 (6 bases). The CDR3 has 12 residues. Per germline, CDR1 SGHRS and CDR2 YFSETQ. With 6 bases removed from V and 7 bases from J, the gap between germline ends came to 14 bases. CDR3 region: CASTFSAGEQYF. CDR3 bases: TGCGCCAGCACCTTTTCGGCGGGGGAGCAGTACTTC.

The chain recombines TRBV4-1 with TRBJ2-3; TRBD2 is a possible D gene (6 bases). This CDR3 contains 13 residues. CDR1 and CDR2 from the germline V gene are MGHRA and YSYEKL. V lost 1 base and J 4 bases, leaving 6 bases between the germline ends. The CDR3 spells CASSQGRADTQYF. The CDR3 DNA reads TGCGCCAGCAGCCAAGGGAGGGCAGATACGCAGTATTTT.

The V call is TRBV5-6, the J call TRBJ2-5, with 7 bases fitting TRBD1. After removal of 6 bases from V and 1 base from J, the junction contained 6 bases not matched to a gene. The germline V gene encodes CDR1 SGHDT and CDR2 YYEEEE. CDR3 size: 14 residues. The DNA for the CDR3 is TGTGCCAGCACCTTTACAGGGGTCCAAGAGACCCAGTACTTC. Translated: CASTFTGVQETQYF.

The J gene is TRBJ1-6, the V gene TRBV30; D perhaps matches TRBD1 (6 bases). V lost 0 bases and J lost 4, with 7 bases in between. This CDR3 has 14 residues. CDR1 is GTSNPN, CDR2 SVGIG, per germline (reference sequence). The CDR3 coding sequence is TGTGCCTGGAGTGTAACAGGGTATAATTCACCCCTCCACTTT. Its protein is CAWSVTGYNSPLHF.

The chain uses TRBV7-2 and TRBJ1-3; D is perhaps TRBD1 (6 bases). The CDR3 length is 14 residues. The V gene's germline CDR1 is SGHTA and CDR2 FQGNSA. Trimming took off 5 bases at V and 2 bases at J, with 10 bases between the two ends. CDR3 bases: TGTGCCAGCAGCCCCGGGACAACTGGAAACACCATATATTTT. Translation gives CASSPGTTGNTIYF.

The rearrangement links TRBV10-3 to TRBJ1-3; 7 bases map to TRBD1. The CDR3 contains 16 residues. The ends lost 5 bases at V and 0 bases at J; junction bases unmatched: 7. Germline V gives CDR1 ENHRY, CDR2 SYGVKD. CDR3 DNA sequence: TGTGCCATCAGTTCTGACAGGGCTAGCTCTGGAAACACCATATATTTT. It translates to CAISSDRASSGNTIYF.

CDR3 sequence reads: CASLGTGTEQFF. CDR3 nucleotides: TGTGCCAGCCTCGGGACAGGTACAGAGCAGTTCTTC. The genes are TRBV6-6 and TRBJ2-1; 8 bases align to TRBD1. CDR1 and CDR2 from the germline V gene are MNHNY and SVGAGI (reference sequence). V was clipped by 8 bases and J by 10 bases; unmatched bases: 7. This CDR3 has 12 amino acids.

The chain is built from TRBV5-1 and TRBJ2-5; 10 bases are a match to TRBD2. From germline, CDR1 is SGHRS and CDR2 YFSETQ. The CDR3 totals 14 residues. The junction had 2 bases not matched to a gene; V was cut back by 3 bases and J by 3 bases. The CDR3 bases are TGCGCCAGCAGCTCTGGACTAGCGGAAGAGACCCAGTACTTC. It encodes CASSSGLAEETQYF. Together with reference TRBV5-1 and TRBJ2-5, the CDR3 gives the full variable domain: KAGVTQTPRYLIKTRGQQVTLSCSPISGHRSVSWYQQTPGQGLQFLFEYFSETQRNKGNFPGRFSGRQFSNSRSEMNVSTLELGDSALYLCASSSGLAEETQYFGPGTRLLVL.

The chain joins TRBV7-9 to TRBJ1-4, with 7 bases that match TRBD1. There are 14 residues in the CDR3. V shed 3 bases and J 4 bases; nucleotides not matched to a gene: 2. CDR1 is SEHNR, CDR2 FQNEAQ, per germline (reference sequence). As DNA, the CDR3 is TGTGCCAGCAGCTTTGGGGACAGTAATGAAAAACTGTTTTTT. This sequence encodes CASSFGDSNEKLFF.

The chain carries TRBV29-1 and TRBJ1-1; D gene uncertain. Germline V CDR1 and CDR2: SQVTM, ANQGSEA. Trimming removed 7 bases from V and 1 base from J, with 10 bases in between. The CDR3 loop spans 12 amino acids. CDR3 in amino acids: CSAAKPNTEAFF. CDR3 nucleotides: TGCAGCGCCGCCAAGCCGAACACTGAAGCTTTCTTT. Full variable domain (remainder filled in from reference TRBV29-1 and TRBJ1-1): SAVISQKPSRDICQRGTSLTIQCQVDSQVTMMFWYRQQPGQSLTLIATANQGSEATYESGFVIDKFPISRPNLTFSTLTVSNMSPEDSSIYLCSAAKPNTEAFFGQGTRLTVV.

The genes are TRBV15 and TRBJ1-1; TRBD1 agrees at 7 bases. The CDR3 is made up of 13 amino acids. Germline-derived CDR1 and CDR2 are LNHNV and YYDKDF (reference sequence). Trimming cost V 9 bases and J 5 bases; bases outside gene matches: 9. The CDR3 region is CATGLQGKTEAFF. The CDR3 region has the DNA TGTGCCACGGGGCTACAGGGGAAGACTGAAGCTTTCTTT. Filled out from reference TRBV15 and TRBJ1-1, the complete variable domain reads DAMVIQNPRYQVTQFGKPVTLSCSQTLNHNVMYWYQQKSSQAPKLLFHYYDKDFNNEADTPDNFQSRRPNTSFCFLDIRSPGLGDTAMYLCATGLQGKTEAFFGQGTRLTVV.

The J gene is TRBJ1-2, the V gene TRBV2, with D possibly matching TRBD1 (6 bases). CDR3 size: 10 residues. Germline loops: CDR1 SNHLY, CDR2 FYNNEI. Trimming took 7 bases from V and 10 from J, leaving 10 bases between them. CDR3 nucleotides: TGTGCCAGCAATGGACAGTTCTACACCTTC. Amino acids: CASNGQFYTF.

The chain recombines TRBV11-2 with TRBJ2-5, with D possibly being TRBD2 (5 bases). Trimming left V 5 bases short and J 2 bases short, with 15 bases between. The germline V gene encodes CDR1 SGHAT and CDR2 FQNNGV. The length of the CDR3 is 15 residues. Written as DNA, the CDR3 is TGTGCCAGCAGCCCCTACTCGGGGTCACAAGAGACCCAGTACTTC. Translation: CASSPYSGSQETQYF.

V and J are TRBV5-6 and TRBJ1-2; D is unclear. Trimming shortened V by 5 bases and J by 1 base, and 6 bases separated the two germline ends. The germline V gene has CDR1 SGHDT and CDR2 YYEEEE. This CDR3 contains 12 residues. Here the CDR3 DNA reads TGTGCCAGCAGTTATAATAACTATGGCTACACCTTC. Translated, it gives CASSYNNYGYTF.

The chain links TRBV11-2 to TRBJ2-5; 12 nucleotides align to TRBD2. V shed 1 base and J 5 bases; nucleotides not matched to a gene: 5. The CDR3 loop spans 16 amino acids. CDR1 and CDR2 from the germline V gene are SGHAT and FQNNGV. The chain's CDR3 is CASSLGTSGVRETQYF. The CDR3 DNA follows: TGTGCCAGCAGCTTAGGGACTAGCGGGGTCCGGGAGACCCAGTACTTC.

This chain joins TRBV9 and TRBJ2-3; 12 bases agree with TRBD2. V shed 0 bases and J 0 bases; nucleotides not matched to a gene: 2. The germline CDR1 and CDR2 sequences are SGDLS and YYNGEE. This CDR3 has 17 amino acids. The CDR3 region has the DNA TGTGCCAGCAGCGTAGGAACTAGCGGGGGGAGCACAGATACGCAGTATTTT. Translating it yields CASSVGTSGGSTDTQYF. The full variable domain, in which reference TRBV9 and TRBJ2-3 provide the parts outside the CDR3, is DSGVTQTPKHLITATGQRVTLRCSPRSGDLSVYWYQQSLDQGLQFLIQYYNGEERAKGNILERFSAQQFPDLHSELNLSSLELGDSALYFCASSVGTSGGSTDTQYFGPGTRLTVL.

The gene calls are TRBV29-1 and TRBJ1-2; D might be TRBD1 (6 bases). The germline V and J ends were trimmed by 0 bases and 0 bases, with 11 bases remaining between them. Germline lookup yields CDR1 SQVTM and CDR2 ANQGSEA. The length of the CDR3 is 15 residues. The CDR3 sequence is CSVEDPGQPNYGYTF. CDR3 coding DNA: TGCAGCGTTGAAGATCCCGGACAGCCTAACTATGGCTACACCTTC.

V gene TRBV7-6 combines with J gene TRBJ1-6; TRBD1 is a possible D gene (5 bases). Germline CDR1 reads SGHVS; CDR2 reads FNYEAQ. The CDR3 runs 16 residues. Trimming shortened V by 2 bases and J by 9 bases, and 17 bases separated the two germline ends. CDR3 residues: CASSLKGRASGSPLHF. The CDR3 DNA sequence: TGTGCCAGCAGCTTAAAGGGCAGGGCTAGTGGTTCACCCCTCCACTTT.

The chain is built from TRBV27 and TRBJ2-1; TRBD2 matches at 10 bases. Germline lookup yields CDR1 MNHEY and CDR2 SMNVEV (reference sequence). The length of the CDR3 is 15 residues. J lost 3 bases, V lost 4 bases, and 3 bases had no gene match. CDR3 nucleotides: TGTGCCAGCAGTTCCAGCGGGGGGGGCTACAATGAGCAGTTCTTC. It encodes CASSSSGGGYNEQFF.

J is TRBJ2-7 and V is TRBV19, with 10 positions matching TRBD1. J gave up 4 bases and V 5 bases, and 5 bases lay outside the gene matches. The CDR3 spans 14 residues. The germline V gene encodes CDR1 LNHDA and CDR2 SQIVND (reference sequence). The CDR3 loop reads CASSRGTGAYEQYF. The CDR3 DNA reads as TGTGCCAGTAGTCGAGGGACAGGGGCTTACGAGCAGTACTTC.

The genes are TRBV19 and TRBJ2-5, with D possibly TRBD2 on 7 matching bases. The germline V gene encodes CDR1 LNHDA and CDR2 SQIVND (reference sequence). This CDR3 is 12 amino acids long. The V and J ends lost 7 bases and 4 bases respectively, with 10 bases between them. The CDR3 reads CASTGGSETQYF. In DNA form, the CDR3 reads TGTGCCAGTACGGGGGGCTCAGAGACCCAGTACTTC.

The V gene is TRBV5-1, the J gene TRBJ1-6; D may be TRBD1 (6 bases). The CDR3 has 15 amino acids. Germline loops: CDR1 SGHRS, CDR2 YFSETQ. V was cut by 4 bases and J by 8 bases, with 16 bases left in between. This CDR3 is CASSPAGGADSPLHF. The CDR3 bases are TGCGCCAGCAGCCCAGCGGGGGGCGCCGATTCACCCCTCCACTTT.

The J gene is TRBJ2-7, the V gene TRBV5-1; 9 bases map to TRBD1. The CDR3 has 14 amino acids. V dropped 5 bases and J dropped 7; count of bases not matched to a gene: 10. The V gene's germline CDR1 is SGHRS and CDR2 YFSETQ. CDR3 in DNA: TGCGCCAGCAGGGACCGACAGGGGGTGGGAGAGCAGTACTTC. This sequence encodes CASRDRQGVGEQYF.

J is TRBJ1-6 and V is TRBV2; TRBD1 is a possible D gene (5 bases). The V end was cut by 3 bases, the J end by 5 bases, with 8 bases between. CDR3 length: 14 amino acids. Germline loops: CDR1 SNHLY, CDR2 FYNNEI. This CDR3 is CASSDGRDNSPLHF. The CDR3 bases are TGTGCCAGCAGTGACGGCAGGGATAATTCACCCCTCCACTTT. Filled out from reference TRBV2 and TRBJ1-6, the complete variable domain reads EPEVTQTPSHQVTQMGQEVILRCVPISNHLYFYWYRQILGQKVEFLVSFYNNEISEKSEIFDDQFSVERPDGSNFTLKIRSTKLEDSAMYFCASSDGRDNSPLHFGNGTRLTVT.

CDR3 loop: CASSRGDREITDTQYF. The CDR3 bases are TGTGCCAGCAGCCGGGGGGACAGGGAGATCACAGATACGCAGTATTTT. V and J are TRBV27 and TRBJ2-3; TRBD1 matches 9 bases. V lost 6 bases to trimming and J lost 2 bases; unmatched junction nucleotides: 9. Germline values: CDR1 MNHEY, CDR2 SMNVEV (reference sequence). The CDR3 has 16 residues.

This chain uses TRBV19 with TRBJ1-2; 7 bases are shared with TRBD1. The CDR3 runs 15 residues. The ends lost 0 bases at V and 2 bases at J; junction bases unmatched: 3. Germline-derived CDR1 and CDR2 are LNHDA and SQIVND (reference sequence). CDR3 in amino acids: CASSIEDRANYGYTF. CDR3 in DNA: TGTGCCAGTAGTATAGAAGACAGGGCCAACTATGGCTACACCTTC.

This clone came up once. The CDR3 loop is CAISSFGGATGELFF. The DNA of the CDR3 is TGTGCCATCAGTTCATTTGGGGGGGCCACCGGGGAGCTGTTTTTT. This rearrangement joins TRBV10-3 to TRBJ2-2; TRBD2 is a possible D gene (7 bases). This CDR3 has 15 amino acids. Deletions cut 5 bases from V and 4 bases from J, with 14 bases between. The germline V gene encodes CDR1 ENHRY and CDR2 SYGVKD.

The chain employs TRBV4-2 and TRBJ1-3, with a weak D call TRBD1 (5 bases). Germline V gene data show CDR1 as LGHNA and CDR2 as YNFKEQ. V was trimmed by 0 bases and J by 0 bases, leaving 12 bases between them. The CDR3 spans 17 residues. CDR3 nucleotides: TGTGCCAGCAGCCAAGATTTGGGGGGGGGCTCTGGAAACACCATATATTTT. Its translation is CASSQDLGGGSGNTIYF.

This clone has just one count. This rearrangement joins TRBV4-1 to TRBJ1-6; D possibly corresponds to TRBD1 (5 bases). V shed 1 base and J shed 6 bases, with 7 bases lying between them. The germline CDR1 and CDR2 sequences are MGHRA and YSYEKL. This CDR3 has 14 residues. As DNA, the CDR3 is TGCGCCAGCAGCCAAGGACAGATTAATTCACCCCTCCACTTT. Encoded protein: CASSQGQINSPLHF.